This T cell receptor (beta chain) was recovered during a study of T cells after yellow fever vaccination. Across the whole study: Fractions containing few cells were prepared with SMART-Seq v4 Ultra Low Input.

There are many counts of this clonotype. Its antigen remains unidentified. This CDR3 has 13 residues. V lost 1 base to trimming and J lost 6 bases, with 13 bases between them. CDR1 and CDR2 (germline): DFQATT, SNEGSKA (reference sequence). Broader study findings: The booster saw the reappearance of most primary-vaccination clones (around 95% CD4, less than 90% CD8).

Researchers made TCR cDNA using 5'RACE template switching, and this step added a universal primer site and UMIs. TCRdb used MiXCR to reprocess the 5' RACE reads, holding one entry per CDR3 protein. The data hold about 360,000 distinct CDR3 sequences, with 6.2% observed a single time. The clonotype originates from a man aged 25-45 years who received the YFV17D yellow fever vaccine. Specimen: PBMCs, collected 5 days after the yellow fever booster vaccination. This chain links TRBV20-1 with TRBJ2-7; D could derive from TRBD1 or TRBD2 (5 bases each). The CDR3 DNA is TGCAGTGCTAGAGTTCGGGCAGGGACCGAGCAGTACTTC. Its protein is CSARVRAGTEQYF.